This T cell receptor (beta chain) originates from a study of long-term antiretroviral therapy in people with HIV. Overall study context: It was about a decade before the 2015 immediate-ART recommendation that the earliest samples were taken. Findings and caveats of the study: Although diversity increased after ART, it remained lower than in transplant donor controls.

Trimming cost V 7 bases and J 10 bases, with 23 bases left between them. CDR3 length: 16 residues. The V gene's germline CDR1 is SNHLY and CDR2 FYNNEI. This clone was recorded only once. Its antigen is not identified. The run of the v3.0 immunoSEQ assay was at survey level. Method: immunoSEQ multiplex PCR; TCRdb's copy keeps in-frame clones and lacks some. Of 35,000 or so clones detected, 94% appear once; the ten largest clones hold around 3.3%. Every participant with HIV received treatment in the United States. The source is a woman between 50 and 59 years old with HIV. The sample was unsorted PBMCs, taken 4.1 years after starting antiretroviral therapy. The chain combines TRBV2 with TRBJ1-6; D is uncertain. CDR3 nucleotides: TGTGCCAGCACCCTCTCGAGGAATCACCCGAGATCACCCCTCCACTTT. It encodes CASTLSRNHPRSPLHF.